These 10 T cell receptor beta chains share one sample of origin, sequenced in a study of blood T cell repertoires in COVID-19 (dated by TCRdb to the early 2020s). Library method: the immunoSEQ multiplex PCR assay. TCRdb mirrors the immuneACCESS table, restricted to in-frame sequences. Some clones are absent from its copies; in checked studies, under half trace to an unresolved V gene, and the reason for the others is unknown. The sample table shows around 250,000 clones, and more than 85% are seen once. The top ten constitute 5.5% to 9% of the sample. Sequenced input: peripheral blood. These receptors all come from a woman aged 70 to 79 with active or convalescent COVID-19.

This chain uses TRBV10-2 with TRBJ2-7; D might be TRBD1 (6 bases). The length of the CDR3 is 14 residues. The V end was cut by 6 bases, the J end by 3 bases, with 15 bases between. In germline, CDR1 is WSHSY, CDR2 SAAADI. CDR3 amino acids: CASRNRVRGYEQYF. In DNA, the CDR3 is TGCGCCAGCAGAAACAGGGTTCGGGGCTACGAGCAGTACTTC.

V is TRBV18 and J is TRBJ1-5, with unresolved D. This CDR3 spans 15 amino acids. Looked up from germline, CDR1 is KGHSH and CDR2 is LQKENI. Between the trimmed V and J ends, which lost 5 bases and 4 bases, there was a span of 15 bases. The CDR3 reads CASSIDPSGNQPQHF. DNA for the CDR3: TGTGCCAGCTCAATCGACCCCTCGGGGAATCAGCCCCAGCATTTT. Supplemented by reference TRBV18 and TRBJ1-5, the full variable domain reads NAGVMQNPRHLVRRRGQEARLRCSPMKGHSHVYWYRQLPEEGLKFMVYLQKENIIDESGMPKERFSAEFPKEGPSILRIQQVVRGDSAAYFCASSIDPSGNQPQHFGDGTRLSIL.

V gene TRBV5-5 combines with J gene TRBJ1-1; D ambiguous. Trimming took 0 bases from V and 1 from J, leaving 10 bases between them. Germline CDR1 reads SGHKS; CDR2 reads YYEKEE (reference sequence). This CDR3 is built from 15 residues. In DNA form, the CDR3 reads TGTGCCAGCAGCTTGGGGACGGGAACGAACACTGAAGCTTTCTTT. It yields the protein CASSLGTGTNTEAFF.

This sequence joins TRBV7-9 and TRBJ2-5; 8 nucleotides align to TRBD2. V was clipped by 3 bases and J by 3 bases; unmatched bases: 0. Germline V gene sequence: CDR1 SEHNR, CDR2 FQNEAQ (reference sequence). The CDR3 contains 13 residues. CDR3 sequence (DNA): TGTGCCAGCAGCTTTAGCGGGGAAGAGACCCAGTACTTC. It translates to CASSFSGEETQYF. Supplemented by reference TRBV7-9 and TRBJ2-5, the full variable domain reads DTGVSQNPRHKITKRGQNVTFRCDPISEHNRLYWYRQTLGQGPEFLTYFQNEAQLEKSRLLSDRFSAERPKGSFSTLEIQRTEQGDSAMYLCASSFSGEETQYFGPGTRLLVL.

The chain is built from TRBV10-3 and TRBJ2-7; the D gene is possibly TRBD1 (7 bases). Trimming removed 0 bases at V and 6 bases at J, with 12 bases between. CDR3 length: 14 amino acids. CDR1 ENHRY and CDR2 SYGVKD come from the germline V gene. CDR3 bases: TGTGCCATCAGTGAGTCCCTCCAGGGGGGCGAGCAGTACTTC. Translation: CAISESLQGGEQYF.

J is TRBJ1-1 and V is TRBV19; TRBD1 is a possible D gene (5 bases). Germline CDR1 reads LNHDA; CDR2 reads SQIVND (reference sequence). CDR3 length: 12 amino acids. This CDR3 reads CASFGTAGGAFF. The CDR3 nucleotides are TGTGCTTCTTTCGGGACTGCCGGTGGGGCTTTCTTT.

The CDR3: CASSQAGGVGVYEQYF. CDR3 in DNA: TGCGCCAGCAGCCAAGCGGGGGGAGTAGGTGTCTACGAGCAGTACTTC. The chain combines TRBV4-1 with TRBJ2-7; TRBD2 agrees at 7 bases. The CDR3 sequence is 16 residues long. V dropped 1 base and J dropped 3; count of bases not matched to a gene: 9. Germline CDR1 and CDR2: MGHRA and YSYEKL.

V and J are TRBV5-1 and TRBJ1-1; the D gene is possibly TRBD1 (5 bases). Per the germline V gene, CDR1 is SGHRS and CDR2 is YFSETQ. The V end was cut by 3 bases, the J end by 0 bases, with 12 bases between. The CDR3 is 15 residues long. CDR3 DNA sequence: TGCGCCAGCAGCTCGTCAGGGTCCCTGAACACTGAAGCTTTCTTT. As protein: CASSSSGSLNTEAFF.

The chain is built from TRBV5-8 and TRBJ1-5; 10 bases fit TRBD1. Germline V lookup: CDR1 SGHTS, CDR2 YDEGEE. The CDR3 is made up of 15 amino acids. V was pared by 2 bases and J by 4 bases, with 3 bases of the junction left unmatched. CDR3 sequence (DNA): TGTGCCAGCAGCTTCGACAGGGGGCCGAATCAGCCCCAGCATTTT. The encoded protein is CASSFDRGPNQPQHF. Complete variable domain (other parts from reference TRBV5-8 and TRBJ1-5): EAGVTQSPTHLIKTRGQQATLRCSPISGHTSVYWYQQALGLGLQFLLWYDEGEERNRGNFPPRFSGRQFPNYSSELNVNALELEDSALYLCASSFDRGPNQPQHFGDGTRLSIL.

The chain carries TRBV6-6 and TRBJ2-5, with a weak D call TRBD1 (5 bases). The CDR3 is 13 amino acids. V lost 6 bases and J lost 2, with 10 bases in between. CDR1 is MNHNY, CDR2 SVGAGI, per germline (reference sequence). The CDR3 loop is CASSSPGQETQYF. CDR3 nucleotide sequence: TGTGCCAGCAGCTCCCCAGGGCAAGAGACCCAGTACTTC.